The clone carrying this T cell receptor beta chain is a singleton in its sample. Its antigen is as yet unknown. The source of the sample is a study of OX40 agonist ivuxolimab in advanced cancers. The cohort excluded patients with autoimmune disease history or systemic immunosuppression. This CDR3 spans 13 amino acids. With V trimmed by 6 bases and J by 3 bases, 4 bases remained unmatched. Germline CDR1 GTSNPN, CDR2 SVGIG (reference sequence). Measured with immunoSEQ multiplex PCR; TCRdb has only the in-frame clones, and not every one. This table has some 71,000 clones, 91% appearing once. Overall study results and limits: CD8+ T cells averaged more expanded clones than CD4+. At doses 0.1 to 3.0 mg/kg, CD4+ and CD8+ clones expanded.

The material sequenced was CD4+ or CD8+ T cells sorted from blood, taken in a trial of the OX40 agonist ivuxolimab. The J gene is TRBJ1-4, the V gene TRBV30; the match to TRBD1 covers 7 bases. The TCR comes from an adult with an advanced solid tumor such as melanoma, head and neck, liver or kidney cancer. In nucleotides, the CDR3 is TGTGCCTGTAGGGGGCCCGCTAATGAAAAACTGTTTTTT. It is translated as CACRGPANEKLFF.